The sequence of this TCR beta chain was determined in a study of a mutant IDH1 vaccine in newly diagnosed glioma. Across the whole study: Patients under treatment included around 60% males and approximately 38% females and had a mean age of about 37 years. Patients had received radiotherapy, temozolomide, or both previously, most receiving both.

The time point: baseline, week 1 (first vaccination visit). Treatment of the sample: pre-vaccination baseline after standard-of-care therapy. With respect to this clone: Its cognate antigen is unknown.

Profiled with immunoSEQ multiplex PCR; TCRdb holds only in-frame clones, not every one. In the table there are about 68,000 clones, about four fifths of which are singletons. Whole-study findings and limits: Pseudoprogression showed no apparent link to changes in top peripheral T cell clonotypes. Induction of immune responses by the vaccine occurred in about 93% of patients.

The sample consisted of PBMCs, taken from a glioma patient treated with radiotherapy, temozolomide or both. The clonotype was recovered from a man aged 50-60 years with glioma.

The CDR3 reads CASSVRNQPQHF. The DNA of the CDR3 is TGTGCCAGTAGTGTCAGGAATCAGCCCCAGCATTTT. This chain connects TRBV19 to TRBJ1-5, with D uncertain. The CDR3 length is 12 residues. CDR1 is LNHDA and CDR2 is SQIVND in the germline V gene (reference sequence). Trimming left V 5 bases short and J 4 bases short, with 6 bases between.